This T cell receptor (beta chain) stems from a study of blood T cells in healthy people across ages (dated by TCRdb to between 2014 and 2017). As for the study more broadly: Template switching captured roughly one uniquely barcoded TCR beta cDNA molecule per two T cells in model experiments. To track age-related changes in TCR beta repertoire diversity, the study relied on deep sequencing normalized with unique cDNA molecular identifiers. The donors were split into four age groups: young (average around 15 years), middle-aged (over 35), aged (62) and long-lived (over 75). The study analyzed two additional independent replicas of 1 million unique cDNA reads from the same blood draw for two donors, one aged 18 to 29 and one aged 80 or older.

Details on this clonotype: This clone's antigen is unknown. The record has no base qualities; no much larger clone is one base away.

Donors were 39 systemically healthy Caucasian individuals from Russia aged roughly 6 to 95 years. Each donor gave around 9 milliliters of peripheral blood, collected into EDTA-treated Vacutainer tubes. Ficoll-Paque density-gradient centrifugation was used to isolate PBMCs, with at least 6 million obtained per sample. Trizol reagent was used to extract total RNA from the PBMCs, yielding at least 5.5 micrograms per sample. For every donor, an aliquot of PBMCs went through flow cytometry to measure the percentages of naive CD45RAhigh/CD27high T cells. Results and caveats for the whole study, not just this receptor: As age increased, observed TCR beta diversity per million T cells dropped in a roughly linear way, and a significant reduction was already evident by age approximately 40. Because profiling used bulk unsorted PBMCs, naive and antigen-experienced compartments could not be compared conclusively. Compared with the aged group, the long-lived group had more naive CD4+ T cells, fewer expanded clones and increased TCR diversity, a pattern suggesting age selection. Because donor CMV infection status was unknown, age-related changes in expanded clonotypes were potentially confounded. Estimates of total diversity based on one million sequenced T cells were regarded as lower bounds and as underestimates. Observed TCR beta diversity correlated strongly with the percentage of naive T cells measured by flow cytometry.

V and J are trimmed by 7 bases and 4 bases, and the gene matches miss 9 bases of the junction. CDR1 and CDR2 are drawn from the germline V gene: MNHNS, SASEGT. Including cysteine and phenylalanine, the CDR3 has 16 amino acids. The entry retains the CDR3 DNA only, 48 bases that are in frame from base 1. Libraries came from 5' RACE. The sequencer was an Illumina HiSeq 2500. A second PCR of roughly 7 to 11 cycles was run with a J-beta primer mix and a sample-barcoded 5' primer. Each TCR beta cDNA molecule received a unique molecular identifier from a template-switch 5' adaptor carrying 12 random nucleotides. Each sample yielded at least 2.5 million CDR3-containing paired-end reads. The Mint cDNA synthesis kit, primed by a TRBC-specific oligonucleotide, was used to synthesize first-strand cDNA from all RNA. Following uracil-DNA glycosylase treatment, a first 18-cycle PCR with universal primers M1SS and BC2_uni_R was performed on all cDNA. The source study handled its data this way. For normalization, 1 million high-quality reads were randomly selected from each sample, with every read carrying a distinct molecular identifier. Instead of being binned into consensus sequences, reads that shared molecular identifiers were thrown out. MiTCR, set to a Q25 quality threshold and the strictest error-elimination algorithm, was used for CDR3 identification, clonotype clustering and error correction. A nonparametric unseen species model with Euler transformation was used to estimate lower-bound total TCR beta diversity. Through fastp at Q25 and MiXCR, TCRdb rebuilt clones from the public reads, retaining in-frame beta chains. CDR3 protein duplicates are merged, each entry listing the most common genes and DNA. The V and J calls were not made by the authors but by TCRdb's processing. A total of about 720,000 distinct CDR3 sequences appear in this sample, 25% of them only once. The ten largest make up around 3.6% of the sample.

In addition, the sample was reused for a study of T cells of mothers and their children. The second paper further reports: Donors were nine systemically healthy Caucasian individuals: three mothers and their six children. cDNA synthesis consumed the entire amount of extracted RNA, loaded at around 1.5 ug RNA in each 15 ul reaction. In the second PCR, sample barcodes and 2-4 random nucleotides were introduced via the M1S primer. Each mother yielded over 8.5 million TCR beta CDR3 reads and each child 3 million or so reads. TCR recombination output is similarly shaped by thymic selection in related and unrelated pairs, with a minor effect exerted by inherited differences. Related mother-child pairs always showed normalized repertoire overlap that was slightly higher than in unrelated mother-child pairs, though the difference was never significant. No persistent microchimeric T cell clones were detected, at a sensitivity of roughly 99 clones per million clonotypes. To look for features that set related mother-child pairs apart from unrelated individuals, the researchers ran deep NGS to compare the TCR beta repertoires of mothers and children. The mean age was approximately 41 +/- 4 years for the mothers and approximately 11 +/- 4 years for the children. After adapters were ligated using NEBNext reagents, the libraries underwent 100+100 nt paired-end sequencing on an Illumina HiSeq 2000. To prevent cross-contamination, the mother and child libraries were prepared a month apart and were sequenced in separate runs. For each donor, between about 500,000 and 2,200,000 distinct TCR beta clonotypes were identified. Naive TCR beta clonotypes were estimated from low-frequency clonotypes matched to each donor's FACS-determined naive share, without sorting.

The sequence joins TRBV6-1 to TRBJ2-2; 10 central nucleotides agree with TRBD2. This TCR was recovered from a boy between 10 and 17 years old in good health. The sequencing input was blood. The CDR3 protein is CASKKAGGPGTGELFF. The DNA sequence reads TGTGCCAGCAAAAAAGCGGGGGGGCCCGGCACCGGGGAGCTGTTTTTT.